Sequencing of this TCR beta chain was carried out in a study of blood T cell repertoires in COVID-19. Study as a whole: Acute and convalescent COVID-19 specimens originated in the United States, Italy and Spain. PBMCs, B-cell-depleted T cells, or T cells were the source of the cDNA or gDNA that made up the material.

In the authors' methods: Amplification from reference gene primers served as the basis for estimated nucleated cell counts. TCRdb's table, derived via immunoSEQ multiplex PCR, lists solely in-frame clones and lacks some. V and J calls and clone size are as listed in that table; D and trimming were resolved from the DNA. The table lists roughly 52,000 clones, around 90% of them singletons, with roughly 20% in the top ten. CDR1 and CDR2 (germline): MGHRA, YSYEKL. The CDR3 contains 16 residues. Trimming at V came to 4 bases and at J to 3 bases, leaving 7 bases not matched to a gene. The sequence came from a human donor in a cohort sampled during active COVID-19. The chain is built from TRBV4-1 and TRBJ2-7, with TRBD2 matching over 12 bases. The sample comprised peripheral blood. DNA of the CDR3: TGCGCCAGCAGCCGTTCCCTAGCGGGGGGGAACTACGAGCAGTACTTC. This encodes CASSRSLAGGNYEQYF.